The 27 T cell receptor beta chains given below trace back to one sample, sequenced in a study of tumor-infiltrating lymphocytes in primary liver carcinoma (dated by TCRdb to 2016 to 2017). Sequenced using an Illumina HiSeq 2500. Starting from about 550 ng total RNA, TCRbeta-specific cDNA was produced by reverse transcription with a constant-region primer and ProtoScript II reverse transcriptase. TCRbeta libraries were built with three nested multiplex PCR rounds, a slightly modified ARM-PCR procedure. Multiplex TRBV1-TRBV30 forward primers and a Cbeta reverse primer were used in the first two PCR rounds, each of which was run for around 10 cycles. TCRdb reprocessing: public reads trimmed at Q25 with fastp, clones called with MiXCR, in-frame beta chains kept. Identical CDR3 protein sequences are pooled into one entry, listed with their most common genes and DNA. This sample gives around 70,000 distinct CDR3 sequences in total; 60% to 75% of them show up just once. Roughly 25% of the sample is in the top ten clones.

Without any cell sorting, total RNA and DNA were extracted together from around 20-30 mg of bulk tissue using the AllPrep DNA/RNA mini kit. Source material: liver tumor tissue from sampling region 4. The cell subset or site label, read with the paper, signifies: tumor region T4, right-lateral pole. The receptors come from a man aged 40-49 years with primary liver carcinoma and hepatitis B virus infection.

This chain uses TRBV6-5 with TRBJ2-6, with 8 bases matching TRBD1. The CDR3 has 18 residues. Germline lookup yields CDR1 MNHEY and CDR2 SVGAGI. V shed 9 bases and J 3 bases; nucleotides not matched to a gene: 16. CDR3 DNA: TGTGCCAGTACTCTTTGGACAGGGATTAAAGTTGGGGCCAACGTCCTGACTTTC. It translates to CASTLWTGIKVGANVLTF.

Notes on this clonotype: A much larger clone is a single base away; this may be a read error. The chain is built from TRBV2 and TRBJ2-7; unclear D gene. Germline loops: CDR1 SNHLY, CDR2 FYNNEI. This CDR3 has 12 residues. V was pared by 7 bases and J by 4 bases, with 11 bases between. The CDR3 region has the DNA TGTGCCAGCAATGAGATGGATTACGAGCAGTACTTC. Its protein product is CASNEMDYEQYF. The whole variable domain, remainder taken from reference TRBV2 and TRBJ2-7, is EPEVTQTPSHQVTQMGQEVILRCVPISNHLYFYWYRQILGQKVEFLVSFYNNEISEKSEIFDDQFSVERPDGSNFTLKIRSTKLEDSAMYFCASNEMDYEQYFGPGTRLTVT.

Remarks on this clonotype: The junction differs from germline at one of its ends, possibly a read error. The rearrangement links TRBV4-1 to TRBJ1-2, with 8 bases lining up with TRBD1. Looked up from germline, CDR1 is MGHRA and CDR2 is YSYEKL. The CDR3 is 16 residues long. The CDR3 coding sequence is TGCACCAGCAGCTTCGAGAGGACAGGGATTAACTATGGCTACACCTTC. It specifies CTSSFERTGINYGYTF.

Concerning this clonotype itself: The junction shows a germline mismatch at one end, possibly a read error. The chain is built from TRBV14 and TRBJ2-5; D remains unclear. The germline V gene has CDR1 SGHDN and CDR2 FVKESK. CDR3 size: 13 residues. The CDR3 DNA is TGTGGCAACAGCGCAAGGCACCAGGAGACCCAGTACTTC. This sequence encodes CGNSARHQETQYF.

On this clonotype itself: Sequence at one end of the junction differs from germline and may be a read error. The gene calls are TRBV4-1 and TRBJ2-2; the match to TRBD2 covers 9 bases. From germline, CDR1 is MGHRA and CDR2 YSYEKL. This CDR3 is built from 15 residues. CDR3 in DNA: TGCGCCAACAGCCAGTCTAGCGGGAACACCGGGGAGCTGTTTTTC. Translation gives CANSQSSGNTGELFF.

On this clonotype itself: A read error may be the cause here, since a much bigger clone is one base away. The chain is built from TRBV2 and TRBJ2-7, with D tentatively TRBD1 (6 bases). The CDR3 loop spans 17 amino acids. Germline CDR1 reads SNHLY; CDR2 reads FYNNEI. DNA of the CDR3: TGTGCCAGCAGACTGACCTCGGGGCAGGGGAGCTCCTACAAGCAGTACTTC. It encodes CASRLTSGQGSSYKQYF.

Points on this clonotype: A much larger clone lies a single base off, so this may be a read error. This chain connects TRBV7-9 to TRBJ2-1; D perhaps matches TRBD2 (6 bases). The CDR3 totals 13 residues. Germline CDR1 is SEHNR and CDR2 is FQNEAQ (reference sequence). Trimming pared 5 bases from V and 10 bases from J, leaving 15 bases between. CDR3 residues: CASSTRDFGEQFF. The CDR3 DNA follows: TGTGCCAGCAGCACCCGGGACTTCGGGGAGCAGTTCTTC.

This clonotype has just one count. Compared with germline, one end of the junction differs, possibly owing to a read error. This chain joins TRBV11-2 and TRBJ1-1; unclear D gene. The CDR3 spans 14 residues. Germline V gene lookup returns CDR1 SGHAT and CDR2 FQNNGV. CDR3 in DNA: TGTGCCAGTAGCTCAGCCGGTTCCGTAGCTGAAGCTTTCTTT. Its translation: CASSSAGSVAEAFF.

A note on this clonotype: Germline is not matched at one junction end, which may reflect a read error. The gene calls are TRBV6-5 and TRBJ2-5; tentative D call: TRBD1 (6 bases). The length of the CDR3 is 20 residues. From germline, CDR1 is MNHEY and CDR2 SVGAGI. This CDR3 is CASSYRFGTWLLPEWETQYF. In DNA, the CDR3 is TGTGCCAGCAGTTACCGATTCGGGACATGGCTCCTCCCCGAGTGGGAGACCCAATACTTC.

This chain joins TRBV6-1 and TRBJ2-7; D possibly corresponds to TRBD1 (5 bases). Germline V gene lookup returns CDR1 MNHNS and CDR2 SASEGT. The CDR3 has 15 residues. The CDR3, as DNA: TGTGTCAGTAGTAGGCAGGGCTTCGAGTGGGGCGAGCAGTACTTC. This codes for CVSSRQGFEWGEQYF.

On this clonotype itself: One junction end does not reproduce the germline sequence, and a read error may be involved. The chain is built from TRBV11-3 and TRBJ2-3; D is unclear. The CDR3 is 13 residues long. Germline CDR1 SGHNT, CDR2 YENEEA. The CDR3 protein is CACSLDRMDTQYF. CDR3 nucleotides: TGTGCCTGCAGTTTAGACCGGATGGATACGCAGTATTTT.

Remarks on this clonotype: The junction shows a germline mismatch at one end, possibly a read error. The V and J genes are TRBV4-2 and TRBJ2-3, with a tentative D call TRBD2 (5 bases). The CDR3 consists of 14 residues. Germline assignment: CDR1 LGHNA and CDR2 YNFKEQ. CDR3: CAISLLGSTYTQYF. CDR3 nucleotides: TGTGCCATCAGCCTACTGGGGAGCACATATACGCAGTATTTT.

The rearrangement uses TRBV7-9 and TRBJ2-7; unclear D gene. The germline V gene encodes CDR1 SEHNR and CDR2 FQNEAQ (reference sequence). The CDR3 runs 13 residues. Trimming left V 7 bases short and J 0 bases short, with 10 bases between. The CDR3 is CASIPSPSYEQYF. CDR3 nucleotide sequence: TGTGCCAGCATCCCTTCCCCCTCCTACGAGCAGTACTTC.

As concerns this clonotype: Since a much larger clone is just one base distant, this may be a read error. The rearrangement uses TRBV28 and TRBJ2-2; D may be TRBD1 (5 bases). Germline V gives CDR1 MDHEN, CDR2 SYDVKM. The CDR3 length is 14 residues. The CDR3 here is CACSPRVGTGELFF. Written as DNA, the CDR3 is TGTGCCTGCAGTCCCAGGGTGGGGACCGGGGAGCTGTTTTTT.

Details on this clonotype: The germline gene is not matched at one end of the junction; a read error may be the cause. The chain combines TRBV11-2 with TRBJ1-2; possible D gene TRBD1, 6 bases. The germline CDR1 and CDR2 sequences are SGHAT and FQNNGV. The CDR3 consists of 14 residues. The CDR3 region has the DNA TGTGCCAGCAGCCCAGCCAACAGGGACTATGGCTATATCTTC. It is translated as CASSPANRDYGYIF.

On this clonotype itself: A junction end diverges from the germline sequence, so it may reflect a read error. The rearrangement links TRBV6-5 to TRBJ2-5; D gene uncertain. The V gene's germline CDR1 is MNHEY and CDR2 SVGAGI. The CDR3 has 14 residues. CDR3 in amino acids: CASSYVGSRETQYF. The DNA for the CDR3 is TGTGCCAGCAGTTACGTTGGCAGCCGAGAGACCCAGTATTTC.

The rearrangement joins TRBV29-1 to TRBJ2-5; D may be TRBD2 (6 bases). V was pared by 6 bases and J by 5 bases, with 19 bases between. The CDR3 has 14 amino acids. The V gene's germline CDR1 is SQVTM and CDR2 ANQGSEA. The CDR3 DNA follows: TGCAGCGTGTCCCCGGGGAGGATTCGGGAGACCCAGTACTTC. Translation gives CSVSPGRIRETQYF.

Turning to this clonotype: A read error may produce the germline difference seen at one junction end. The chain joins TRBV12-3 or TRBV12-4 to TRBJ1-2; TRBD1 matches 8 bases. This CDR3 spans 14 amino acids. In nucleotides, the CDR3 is TGTGCCTGCAGTTTATTGCAGGGGGCACACGGCTACACCTTC. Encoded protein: CACSLLQGAHGYTF.

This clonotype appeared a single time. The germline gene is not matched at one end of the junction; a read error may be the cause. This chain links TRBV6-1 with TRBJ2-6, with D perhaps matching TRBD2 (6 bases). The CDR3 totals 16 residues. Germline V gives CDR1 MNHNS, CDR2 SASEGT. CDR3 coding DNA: TGTGCCAGCAGTGAAGGCGGGGTGGCTGGGGCCAACGTCCTGAGTTTC. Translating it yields CASSEGGVAGANVLSF.

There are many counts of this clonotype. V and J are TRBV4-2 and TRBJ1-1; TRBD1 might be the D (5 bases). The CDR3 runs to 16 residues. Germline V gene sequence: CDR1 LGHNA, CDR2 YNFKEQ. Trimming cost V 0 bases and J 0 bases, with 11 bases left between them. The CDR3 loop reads CASSQDSGRVNTEAFF. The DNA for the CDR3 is TGTGCCAGCAGCCAAGATTCAGGGAGAGTGAACACTGAAGCTTTCTTT.

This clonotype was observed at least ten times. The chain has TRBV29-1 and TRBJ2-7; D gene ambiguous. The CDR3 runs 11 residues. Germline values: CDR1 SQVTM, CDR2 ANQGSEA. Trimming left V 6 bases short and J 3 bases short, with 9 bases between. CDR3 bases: TGCAGCGTGGGAACCAGCTACGAGCAGTACTTC. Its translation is CSVGTSYEQYF.

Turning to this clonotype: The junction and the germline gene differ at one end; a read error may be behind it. CDR3 amino acids: CVSSYGDRVTGELFF. The CDR3 DNA follows: TGTGTCAGCAGTTACGGTGACCGTGTCACCGGGGAACTGTTTTTT. The rearrangement joins TRBV6-5 to TRBJ2-2; TRBD2 might be the D (5 bases). The CDR3 covers 15 residues. Germline V gene data show CDR1 as MNHEY and CDR2 as SVGAGI.

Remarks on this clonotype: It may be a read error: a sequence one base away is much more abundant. CDR3 DNA: TGTGCCAGCAGACGGGCCTCCCGAGGTCGGCCCCAGCATTTT. The encoded protein is CASRRASRGRPQHF. The rearrangement links TRBV6-1 to TRBJ1-5; D call uncertain. CDR1 MNHNS and CDR2 SASEGT come from the germline V gene. V lost 6 bases, J lost 9 bases, and 18 bases lay in between. CDR3 size: 14 residues.

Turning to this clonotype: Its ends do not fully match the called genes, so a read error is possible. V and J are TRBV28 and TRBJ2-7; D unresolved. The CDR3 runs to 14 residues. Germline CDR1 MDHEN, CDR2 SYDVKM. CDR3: CVSSTIVIGSEQYF. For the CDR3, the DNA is TGTGTCAGCAGTACGATTGTGATCGGGTCCGAGCAGTACTTC.

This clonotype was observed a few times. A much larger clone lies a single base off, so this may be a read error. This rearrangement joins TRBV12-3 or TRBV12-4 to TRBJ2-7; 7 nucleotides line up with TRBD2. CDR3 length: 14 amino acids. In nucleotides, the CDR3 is TGTGTCAGCAGCCGTAGCGGGTCCTCCTACGAGCAGTACTTC. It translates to CVSSRSGSSYEQYF.

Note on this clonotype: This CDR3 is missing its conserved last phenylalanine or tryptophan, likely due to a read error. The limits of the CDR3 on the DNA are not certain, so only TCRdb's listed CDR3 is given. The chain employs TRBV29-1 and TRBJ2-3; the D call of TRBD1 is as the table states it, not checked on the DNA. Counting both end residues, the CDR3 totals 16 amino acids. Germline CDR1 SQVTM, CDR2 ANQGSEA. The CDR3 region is CSVELRDRGVADTQCS.

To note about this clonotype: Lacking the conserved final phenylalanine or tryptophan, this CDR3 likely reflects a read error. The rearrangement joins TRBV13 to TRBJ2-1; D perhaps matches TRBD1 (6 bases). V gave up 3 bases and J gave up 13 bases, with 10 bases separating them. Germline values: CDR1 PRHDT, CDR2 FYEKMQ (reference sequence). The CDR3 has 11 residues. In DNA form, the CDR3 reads TGTGCCAGCAGCTTGGTACAGGGACAGTTCCTC. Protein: CASSLVQGQFL.